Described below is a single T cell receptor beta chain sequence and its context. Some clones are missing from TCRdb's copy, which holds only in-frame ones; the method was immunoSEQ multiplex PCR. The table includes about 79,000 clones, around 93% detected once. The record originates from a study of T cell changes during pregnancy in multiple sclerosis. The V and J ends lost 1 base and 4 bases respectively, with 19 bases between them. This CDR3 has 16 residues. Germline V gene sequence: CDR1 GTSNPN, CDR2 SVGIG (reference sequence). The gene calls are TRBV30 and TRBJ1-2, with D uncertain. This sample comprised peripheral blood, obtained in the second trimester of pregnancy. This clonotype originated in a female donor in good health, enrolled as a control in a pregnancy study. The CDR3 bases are TGTGCCTGGAGTGCCCCTACCGGTACGTCTAGCTATGGCTACACCTTC. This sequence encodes CAWSAPTGTSSYGYTF.